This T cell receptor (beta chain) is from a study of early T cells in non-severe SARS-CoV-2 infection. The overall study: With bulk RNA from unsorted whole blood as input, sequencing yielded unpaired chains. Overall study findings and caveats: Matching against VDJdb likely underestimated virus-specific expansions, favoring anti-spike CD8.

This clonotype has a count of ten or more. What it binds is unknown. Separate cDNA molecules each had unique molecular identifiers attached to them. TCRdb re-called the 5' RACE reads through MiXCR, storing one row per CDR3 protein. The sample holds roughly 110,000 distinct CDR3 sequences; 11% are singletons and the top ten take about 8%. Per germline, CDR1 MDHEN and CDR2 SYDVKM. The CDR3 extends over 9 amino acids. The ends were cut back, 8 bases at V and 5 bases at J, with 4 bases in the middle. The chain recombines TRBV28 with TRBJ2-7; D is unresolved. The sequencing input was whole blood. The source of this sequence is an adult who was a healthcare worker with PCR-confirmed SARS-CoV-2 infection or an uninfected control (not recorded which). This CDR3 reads CASGNEQYF. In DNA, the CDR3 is TGTGCCAGCGGGAACGAGCAGTACTTC.